This T cell receptor beta chain stems from a study of control samples from healthy donors and cancer patients. Germline V gives CDR1 MDHEN, CDR2 SYDVKM. The CDR3 runs 14 residues. V gave up 6 bases and J gave up 1 base; unmatched junction bases: 5. Using immunoSEQ multiplex PCR, the repertoire was profiled, and TCRdb retains in-frame clones only, with some absent. The sample lists about 170,000 clones; about 90% were seen once. Sequenced: blood. This sequence originates from a woman under 40 in good health. The rearrangement joins TRBV28 to TRBJ2-5; 7 nucleotides align to TRBD2. The CDR3 DNA sequence: TGTGCCAGCAGCCAACTAGCGCTCCAAGAGACCCAGTACTTC. Encoded protein: CASSQLALQETQYF.